This passage covers 32 T cell receptor beta chains from one sample sequenced in a study of T cell repertoires in cytomegalovirus infection. No antigen has been identified for these receptors. TCRdb analysed the reads with MiXCR anew, one entry per CDR3 protein. The data contain roughly 350,000 distinct CDR3 sequences, nearly 35% of them singletons. Sequences were derived from cultured PBMCs, sampled from culture after CMV antigen stimulation. The receptors come from a human donor in good health (CMV status not recorded). Some clones in this sample may be carry-over from other donors' samples.

CDR3 in amino acids: CASSVGLAGIQETQYF. DNA for the CDR3: TGTGCCAGCAGTGTCGGACTAGCGGGTATACAAGAGACCCAGTACTTC. The chain has TRBV6-2 or TRBV6-3 and TRBJ2-5, with TRBD2 matching 11 bases. CDR3 length equals 16 residues. Per the germline V gene, CDR1 is MNHEY and CDR2 is SVGEGT. V was clipped by 5 bases and J by 2 bases; unmatched bases: 7.

In this sample, this clonotype turned up a few times. The V and J genes are TRBV6-1 and TRBJ2-2; a possible D gene is TRBD1 (6 bases). The CDR3 extends over 11 amino acids. Trimming removed 7 bases from V and 6 bases from J, with 6 bases in between. CDR1 is MNHNS, CDR2 SASEGT, per germline. CDR3 in DNA: TGTGCCAGCAACAGGGCCGGGGAGCTGTTTTTT. The encoded protein is CASNRAGELFF.

The chain has TRBV29-1 and TRBJ2-3; TRBD1 matches at 9 bases. Losses at the gene ends were 1 base for V and 3 bases for J; bases not matched to a gene: 8. CDR1 is SQVTM and CDR2 is ANQGSEA in the germline V gene. This CDR3 is 16 amino acids long. CDR3 nucleotide sequence: TGCAGCGTTGAAGGAGTAGACAGGGGGGGGACAGATACGCAGTATTTT. It specifies CSVEGVDRGGTDTQYF.

This clonotype was recorded at least ten times. V is TRBV7-2 and J is TRBJ2-5; 7 bases map to TRBD1. CDR1 SGHTA and CDR2 FQGNSA come from the germline V gene. After removal of 1 base from V and 2 bases from J, the junction contained 4 bases not matched to a gene. The CDR3 spans 15 residues. CDR3 sequence: CASSLVARGQETQYF. CDR3 in DNA: TGTGCCAGCAGCTTAGTTGCCAGGGGGCAAGAGACCCAGTACTTC.

This clonotype showed up many times. The genes are TRBV7-8 and TRBJ2-1; possible D gene TRBD2, 6 bases. CDR3 length: 14 residues. CDR1 and CDR2 (germline): SGHVS, FQNEAQ. Trimming removed 3 bases from V and 5 bases from J, with 11 bases in between. In DNA form, the CDR3 reads TGTGCCAGCAGCTTCAAACGCGGGGACAATGAGCAGTTCTTC. Translated: CASSFKRGDNEQFF.

The rearrangement links TRBV23-1 to TRBJ2-7, with D tentatively TRBD2 (5 bases). TRBV23-1 has ORF status, its function being uncertain. The CDR3 sequence is 16 residues long. V dropped 3 bases and J dropped 6 bases, with 21 bases sitting between them. CDR3 in DNA: TGCGCCAGCAGTCACCCAAAGAAACTAGAATTCCTCGAGCAGTACGTC. Protein product: CASSHPKKLEFLEQYV.

This clonotype was detected only a few times. This chain links TRBV29-1 with TRBJ2-2; D may correspond to TRBD1 or TRBD2 (5 bases each). Looked up from germline, CDR1 is SQVTM and CDR2 is ANQGSEA. V dropped 7 bases and J dropped 8 bases, with 26 bases sitting between them. The CDR3 runs to 16 residues. CDR3 region: CSATTFRDPGTGELFF. The CDR3 bases are TGCAGCGCCACAACCTTCCGGGACCCGGGAACGGGGGAGCTGTTTTTT.

The chain recombines TRBV7-9 with TRBJ1-1; a weak D match, TRBD1 (5 bases). The CDR3 is 14 residues long. The germline V gene has CDR1 SEHNR and CDR2 FQNEAQ (reference sequence). The germline V and J ends were trimmed by 1 base and 3 bases, with 9 bases remaining between them. The CDR3 DNA sequence: TGTGCCAGCAGCTTAGTTATCAGGGACACTGAAGCTTTCTTT. Translated, it gives CASSLVIRDTEAFF.

This clonotype came up a few times. The chain joins TRBV3-1 to TRBJ1-2; D might be TRBD1 (5 bases). The CDR3 sequence is 13 residues long. Trimming stripped 2 bases from V and 8 bases from J, with 12 bases between. Germline V CDR1 and CDR2: LGHDT, YNNKEL (reference sequence). The CDR3 DNA reads as TGTGCCAGCAGCCAAAGCGGGGCGAGAGGCTACACCTTC. Its protein is CASSQSGARGYTF.

The chain has TRBV6-2 or TRBV6-3 and TRBJ2-4; 8 nucleotides line up with TRBD2. This CDR3 region has 15 residues. The J segment lost 7 bases and the V segment lost 5 bases, leaving 10 bases of the junction unmatched. Germline V gene lookup returns CDR1 MNHEY and CDR2 SVGEGT. The CDR3 DNA follows: TGTGCCAGCAGTCCCCCCGGACTAGCCGCGAACATTCAGTACTTC. Its protein is CASSPPGLAANIQYF.

This clonotype was recorded a few times. The chain combines TRBV5-8 with TRBJ2-1, with TRBD1 matching over 9 bases. This CDR3 is built from 16 residues. V dropped 3 bases and J dropped 6; count of bases not matched to a gene: 10. Germline V gene sequence: CDR1 SGHTS, CDR2 YDEGEE. The CDR3 sequence: CASSYLPGTGSNEQFF. The DNA for the CDR3 is TGTGCCAGCAGCTATTTGCCCGGGACAGGGTCCAATGAGCAGTTCTTC.

The sample holds a few counts of this clonotype. The rearrangement uses TRBV7-9 and TRBJ2-7, with TRBD1 matching 7 bases. Trimming at V came to 9 bases and at J to 0 bases, leaving 5 bases not matched to a gene. The CDR3 length is 13 residues. Germline loops: CDR1 SEHNR, CDR2 FQNEAQ (reference sequence). CDR3 bases: TGTGCCAGTTCGACAGGGAACTCCTACGAGCAGTACTTC. This sequence encodes CASSTGNSYEQYF. Based on the CDR3 plus reference TRBV7-9 and TRBJ2-7, the full variable domain is DTGVSQNPRHKITKRGQNVTFRCDPISEHNRLYWYRQTLGQGPEFLTYFQNEAQLEKSRLLSDRFSAERPKGSFSTLEIQRTEQGDSAMYLCASSTGNSYEQYFGPGTRLTVT.

In this sample, this clonotype turned up many times. The chain has TRBV7-2 and TRBJ2-3, with 14 bases that match TRBD2. CDR1 and CDR2 (germline): SGHTA, FQGNSA. This CDR3 comprises 16 residues. V lost 5 bases and J lost 7; bases outside the gene matches: 8. The CDR3 reads CASSTGLAGVQYTQYF. The CDR3 DNA reads TGTGCCAGCAGCACGGGACTAGCGGGAGTTCAGTATACGCAGTATTTT.

The rearrangement links TRBV27 to TRBJ2-1; D might be TRBD2 (6 bases). Germline CDR1 MNHEY, CDR2 SMNVEV (reference sequence). There are 16 residues in the CDR3. V lost 2 bases, J lost 8 bases, and 19 bases lay in between. The CDR3 nucleotides read TGTGCCAGCAGTTTAGGGACCTTAGGGACGGGGGATGAGCAGTTCTTC. The encoded protein is CASSLGTLGTGDEQFF.

This clonotype appeared many times. V is TRBV7-2 and J is TRBJ2-6; D is undetermined. Trimming left V 0 bases short and J 4 bases short, with 1 base between. CDR3 length: 13 residues. The germline gives CDR1 SGHTA, CDR2 FQGNSA. The CDR3 protein is CASSLAGANVLTF. The CDR3 DNA is TGTGCCAGCAGCTTAGCAGGGGCCAACGTCCTGACTTTC.

The chain recombines TRBV6-6 with TRBJ2-3; D is ambiguous. The germline CDR1 and CDR2 sequences are MNHNY and SVGAGI (reference sequence). The CDR3 is 15 amino acids. Trimming removed 2 bases from V and 1 base from J, with 10 bases in between. CDR3 protein: CASSYVAVRTDTQYF. The CDR3 bases are TGTGCCAGCAGTTACGTGGCGGTTCGCACAGATACGCAGTATTTT.

The rearrangement uses TRBV28 and TRBJ2-7, with TRBD1 identical over 7 bases. Germline V gene sequence: CDR1 MDHEN, CDR2 SYDVKM. The CDR3 sequence is 16 residues long. V trimming: 6 bases; J trimming: 3 bases; junction bases outside the gene matches: 14. CDR3 bases: TGTGCCAGCAGCAAAGGTGGTACAGGGGATTACTACGAGCAGTACTTC. It translates to CASSKGGTGDYYEQYF.

This clonotype appeared a few times. The chain uses TRBV19 and TRBJ2-7; D possibly corresponds to TRBD2 (5 bases). V was trimmed by 3 bases and J by 6 bases, leaving 18 bases between them. This CDR3 region has 15 residues. CDR1 and CDR2 (germline): LNHDA, SQIVND (reference sequence). The CDR3 DNA follows: TGTGCCAGTAGTATCCAAGGACTTGGTTCTGTCGAGCAGTACTTC. It encodes CASSIQGLGSVEQYF.

This clonotype was found a few times. The gene calls are TRBV6-8 and TRBJ2-3; TRBD1 matches 8 bases. Per germline, CDR1 MNHGY and CDR2 SAAAGT. Trimming took 5 bases from V and 1 from J; bases not matched to a gene: 8. The CDR3 loop spans 16 amino acids. In DNA form, the CDR3 reads TGTGCCAGCAGTAAATACAAGGGACAGGGCACAGATACGCAGTATTTT. It is translated as CASSKYKGQGTDTQYF.

A word on this clonotype: One end of the junction does not line up with germline, which may come from a read error. V usage is TRBV7-8 and J usage is TRBJ2-3; 11 bases map to TRBD2. The CDR3 loop spans 22 amino acids. The V gene's germline CDR1 is SGHVS and CDR2 FQNEAQ. The CDR3 DNA reads TGTGCCAGCAGCTACCCCCCGACCGGATATGGGACTAGCGGCACTCGCACTGATACGCAGTATTTT. Its protein is CASSYPPTGYGTSGTRTDTQYF.

The chain combines TRBV19 with TRBJ2-1; D is perhaps TRBD2 (5 bases). Trimming took off 3 bases at V and 1 base at J, with 10 bases between the two ends. CDR3 length: 15 residues. Per germline, CDR1 LNHDA and CDR2 SQIVND (reference sequence). This CDR3 is CASSMTGNSYNEQFF. For the CDR3, the DNA is TGTGCCAGTAGTATGACCGGGAATTCCTACAATGAGCAGTTCTTC.

The chain employs TRBV6-1 and TRBJ2-1, with 8 nucleotides matching TRBD2. The germline V gene encodes CDR1 MNHNS and CDR2 SASEGT. The CDR3 covers 15 residues. V was pared by 6 bases and J by 4 bases, with 8 bases of the junction left unmatched. The CDR3 loop is CASSLGLARYNEQFF. CDR3 DNA: TGTGCCAGCAGCCTCGGACTAGCTCGGTACAATGAGCAGTTCTTC.

In this sample, this clonotype turned up a few times. The rearrangement uses TRBV6-5 and TRBJ2-7; tentative D call: TRBD2 (5 bases). The germline CDR1 and CDR2 sequences are MNHEY and SVGAGI. This CDR3 is built from 16 residues. With 5 bases removed from V and 1 base from J, the gap between germline ends came to 18 bases. CDR3 in amino acids: CASSRLRGRPSYEQYF. The CDR3 coding sequence is TGTGCCAGCAGTCGACTACGCGGACGACCATCCTACGAGCAGTACTTC.

This sequence joins TRBV5-4 and TRBJ2-1, with 8 bases fitting TRBD2. The CDR3 spans 15 residues. CDR1 is SGHNT, CDR2 YYREEE, per germline (reference sequence). V was pared by 4 bases and J by 4 bases, with 7 bases of the junction left unmatched. In DNA form, the CDR3 reads TGTGCCAGCAGCCGTCAGACTAGCGTATACAATGAGCAGTTCTTC. Encoded protein: CASSRQTSVYNEQFF.

This chain connects TRBV4-3 to TRBJ2-1; D is possibly TRBD1 (5 bases). Trimming took off 0 bases at V and 6 bases at J, with 9 bases between the two ends. Germline CDR1 and CDR2: LGHNA and YSLEER. The CDR3 has 14 residues. The CDR3 is CASSQDSQGNEQFF. The CDR3 region has the DNA TGCGCCAGCAGCCAAGATTCCCAGGGCAATGAGCAGTTCTTC.

This clonotype was detected a few times. This rearrangement joins TRBV7-3 to TRBJ1-6; D remains unclear. Germline assignment: CDR1 SGHTA and CDR2 FQGTGA. V was trimmed by 5 bases and J by 7 bases, leaving 9 bases between them. The CDR3 has 13 residues. The CDR3: CASSHIQNSPLHF. The CDR3, as DNA: TGTGCCAGCAGCCATATACAGAATTCACCCCTCCACTTT.

The V and J genes are TRBV6-2 or TRBV6-3 and TRBJ2-1; a weak D match, TRBD2 (6 bases). With 0 bases removed from V and 7 bases from J, the gap between germline ends came to 10 bases. Germline CDR1 reads MNHEY; CDR2 reads SVGEGT. The CDR3 contains 14 residues. CDR3 in amino acids: CASSYSGGTNEQFF. The CDR3 region has the DNA TGTGCCAGCAGTTACTCTGGGGGGACTAATGAGCAGTTCTTC.

This clonotype occurred a few times. This sequence joins TRBV7-2 and TRBJ2-1; no firm D call. Germline V lookup: CDR1 SGHTA, CDR2 FQGNSA. The CDR3 extends over 15 amino acids. Trimming took off 5 bases at V and 0 bases at J, with 11 bases between the two ends. The CDR3 DNA reads as TGTGCCAGCAGCATAGAATTGGCCTCCTACAATGAGCAGTTCTTC. It encodes CASSIELASYNEQFF. Using reference TRBV7-2 and TRBJ2-1 for the parts outside the CDR3, the full variable domain is GAGVSQSPSNKVTEKGKDVELRCDPISGHTALYWYRQSLGQGLEFLIYFQGNSAPDKSGLPSDRFSAERTGGSVSTLTIQRTQQEDSAVYLCASSIELASYNEQFFGPGTRLTVL.

The CDR3 nucleotides read TGTGCCAGCAACCACCAGGGGGAGAACACCGGGGAGCTGTTTTTT. The encoded protein is CASNHQGENTGELFF. V is TRBV27 and J is TRBJ2-2, with 7 bases matching TRBD1. Germline assignment: CDR1 MNHEY and CDR2 SMNVEV (reference sequence). Trimming removed 7 bases from V and 1 base from J; junction bases left unmatched: 6. This CDR3 contains 15 residues.

V gene TRBV19 combines with J gene TRBJ1-2; D is unresolved. The CDR3 sequence is 17 residues long. V was clipped by 3 bases and J by 4 bases, with 21 bases between them. CDR1 and CDR2 (germline): LNHDA, SQIVND (reference sequence). The CDR3 DNA follows: TGTGCCAGTAGTATCCCAGAGCAAAACCGGGAGACCTATGGCTACACCTTC. Its protein product is CASSIPEQNRETYGYTF. The entire variable domain, with the rest obtained from reference TRBV19 and TRBJ1-2, is as follows: DGGITQSPKYLFRKEGQNVTLSCEQNLNHDAMYWYRQDPGQGLRLIYYSQIVNDFQKGDIAEGYSVSREKKESFPLTVTSAQKNPTAFYLCASSIPEQNRETYGYTFGSGTRLTVV.

This clonotype appeared once. This rearrangement joins TRBV29-1 to TRBJ2-1, with 12 nucleotides matching TRBD2. V lost 6 bases, J lost 7 bases, and 10 bases stayed unmatched. The CDR3 totals 15 residues. Germline V gene sequence: CDR1 SQVTM, CDR2 ANQGSEA. Here the CDR3 reads CSVGMTSGSWNEQFF. The CDR3 nucleotides are TGCAGCGTCGGGATGACTAGCGGGAGTTGGAATGAGCAGTTCTTC.

This chain uses TRBV19 with TRBJ2-7; 9 positions match TRBD2. This CDR3 has 14 amino acids. V trimming: 5 bases; J trimming: 6 bases; junction bases outside the gene matches: 8. Per the germline V gene, CDR1 is LNHDA and CDR2 is SQIVND (reference sequence). CDR3 sequence reads: CASSATGLAREQYF. CDR3 nucleotide sequence: TGTGCCAGTAGTGCTACGGGACTAGCACGCGAGCAGTACTTC.